These T cell receptor beta chains were read from a single sample in a study of blood T cell repertoires in COVID-19. Profiling relied on immunoSEQ multiplex PCR, and the TCRdb table lists in-frame clones only, not all of them. Of approximately 250,000 clones in the sample, nearly 85% were seen once. Sequences were obtained from peripheral blood. The receptors were sampled from a human donor in a cohort sampled during active COVID-19. CDR3s include the opening cysteine and the closing phenylalanine or tryptophan. The D gene is left open where the match is weak. The listing skips clone size in some rows; elsewhere it reads once, few, many or a size class.

>TRBV29-1|TRBJ2-7|once|TRBD1
CSVRDSPYEQYF
TGCAGCGTGAGGGACAGCCCCTACGAGCAGTACTTC
>TRBV29-1|TRBJ2-7|NA|TRBD2
CSVVEAGGGYEQYF
TGCAGCGTTGTAGAAGCGGGAGGTGGTTACGAGCAGTACTTC
>TRBV18|TRBJ2-3|NA|NA
CASSPNRASTDTQYF
TGTGCCAGCTCACCTAACAGGGCCAGCACAGATACGCAGTATTTT
>TRBV6-5|TRBJ1-2|NA|TRBD1
CASSLTGVGGYTF
TGTGCCAGCAGTTTAACAGGGGTTGGAGGCTACACCTTC
>TRBV19|TRBJ2-2|NA|NA
CASSIGGTHTGELFF
TGTGCCAGTAGTATAGGCGGCACCCACACCGGGGAGCTGTTTTTT
>TRBV9|TRBJ1-1|NA|TRBD1
CASSAKRQGGNTEAFF
TGTGCCAGCAGCGCGAAAAGACAGGGAGGGAACACTGAAGCTTTCTTT
>TRBV4-2|TRBJ2-5|NA|NA
CASSQDPGVETQYF
TGTGCCAGCAGCCAAGATCCAGGGGTCGAGACCCAGTACTTC
>TRBV6-2/TRBV6-3|TRBJ2-2|NA|TRBD1
CASSSLRQGSSTGELFF
TGTGCCAGCAGTTCCCTGAGACAGGGTTCATCCACCGGGGAGCTGTTTTTT
>TRBV24-1|TRBJ1-2|NA|TRBD1
CATSDPKDRENGYTF
TGTGCCACCAGTGACCCTAAGGACAGGGAAAATGGCTACACCTTC
>TRBV28|TRBJ2-5|few|NA
CASSPARDNQETQYF
TGTGCCAGCAGCCCCGCCAGGGACAACCAAGAGACCCAGTACTTC
>TRBV5-1|TRBJ1-1|NA|TRBD1
CASSLGDRALTEAFF
TGCGCCAGCAGCTTGGGGGACAGGGCTTTAACTGAAGCTTTCTTT
>TRBV24-1|TRBJ2-2|NA|NA
CATRGANTGELFF
TGTGCCACCAGGGGCGCAAACACCGGGGAGCTGTTTTTT
>TRBV19|TRBJ1-5|NA|NA
CASRTLQGPNQPQHF
TGTGCCAGTAGGACTCTGCAGGGCCCCAATCAGCCCCAGCATTTT
>TRBV5-1|TRBJ2-5|NA|TRBD2
CASTRLAGQETQYF
TGCGCCAGCACAAGACTAGCGGGGCAAGAGACCCAGTACTTC
>TRBV19|TRBJ1-3|NA|TRBD1
CASSIDRANTIYF
TGTGCCAGTAGTATTGACAGGGCGAACACCATATATTTT
>TRBV5-4|TRBJ1-4|NA|NA
CASSLSPSGYVTNEKLFF
TGTGCCAGCAGCTTGTCCCCCTCAGGGTACGTAACTAATGAAAAACTGTTTTTT
>TRBV7-8|TRBJ2-7|NA|TRBD1
CASRATRGRYDEQYF
TGTGCCAGCAGGGCGACCAGGGGGCGCTACGACGAGCAGTACTTC
>TRBV15|TRBJ2-7|NA|TRBD1
CATSSRQGSYEQYF
TGTGCCACCAGCTCGCGACAGGGCTCCTACGAGCAGTACTTC
>TRBV3-1/TRBV3-2|TRBJ1-5|NA|NA
CASSQHPFPSSNQPQHF
TGTGCCAGCAGCCAGCACCCGTTTCCCAGTAGCAATCAGCCCCAGCATTTT
>TRBV7-9|TRBJ2-3|NA|NA
CASSSPRGSTDTQYF
TGTGCCAGCAGCTCCCCCCGAGGCAGCACAGATACGCAGTATTTT
>TRBV6-5|TRBJ1-3|NA|NA
CATSVTRSGNTIYF
TGTGCCACCTCTGTAACTCGCTCTGGAAACACCATATATTTT
>TRBV5-6|TRBJ2-1|NA|TRBD1
CASSTTGQGSDEQFF
TGTGCCAGCAGTACGACGGGACAGGGGTCGGATGAGCAGTTCTTC
>TRBV18|TRBJ1-3|once|NA
CASSPALRDTIYF
TGTGCCAGCTCACCAGCCCTCCGAGACACCATATATTTT
>TRBV12-3/TRBV12-4|TRBJ2-7|NA|TRBD2
CASRLAGPYEQYF
TGTGCCAGCCGACTAGCGGGACCCTACGAGCAGTACTTC
>TRBV7-2|TRBJ1-2|NA|NA
CASSFSGGVGGGYGYTF
TGTGCCAGCAGCTTTAGCGGGGGCGTGGGTGGGGGCTATGGCTACACCTTC
>TRBV11-2|TRBJ1-1|NA|TRBD1
CASSLTGGGEAFF
TGTGCCAGCAGCTTAACAGGGGGCGGTGAAGCTTTCTTT
>TRBV6-2/TRBV6-3|TRBJ2-5|NA|NA
CASSSRSQETQYF
TGTGCCAGCAGTTCACGGTCCCAAGAGACCCAGTACTTC
>TRBV9|TRBJ2-3|NA|NA
CASSVGTIDTDTQYF
TGTGCCAGCAGCGTAGGGACTATTGACACAGATACGCAGTATTTT